Below are 27 T cell receptor beta chains sequenced from a single sample in a study of CD8 T cells in ankylosing spondylitis. Study-wide points: The study identified a TCR beta motif of seven or eight highly homologous variants that appeared characteristic of ankylosing spondylitis blood.

These receptors have no identified antigens. TCRdb re-analysed the 5' RACE reads in MiXCR, keeping a single row per CDR3 protein. Altogether fewer than 750,000 distinct CDR3 sequences are present, 15% to 20% being singletons, with the ten largest covering under 20%. Sequencing used blood, either unsorted or a sorted T cell fraction (not recorded which). The source of these receptors is a male donor with ankylosing spondylitis.

This clonotype was counted a few times. The CDR3 region has the DNA TGTGCCAGCAGCTTAGAGCCGGGGATCAGCTCACCCCTCCACTTT. This sequence encodes CASSLEPGISSPLHF. The rearrangement links TRBV7-8 to TRBJ1-6, with no clear D. The CDR3 covers 15 residues. The ends were cut back, 1 base at V and 10 bases at J, with 14 bases in the middle. The germline V gene encodes CDR1 SGHVS and CDR2 FQNEAQ.

The rearrangement joins TRBV7-9 to TRBJ1-4; D is perhaps TRBD1 (5 bases). The CDR3 runs to 16 residues. Trimming stripped 6 bases from V and 7 bases from J, with 21 bases between. Germline V gene sequence: CDR1 SEHNR, CDR2 FQNEAQ (reference sequence). CDR3 in amino acids: CASSFIPGKGVEKLFF. The CDR3 nucleotides read TGTGCCAGCAGTTTTATCCCCGGGAAAGGGGTTGAAAAACTGTTTTTT.

V and J are TRBV7-9 and TRBJ2-3, with 10 bases that match TRBD2. The length of the CDR3 is 17 residues. With V trimmed by 3 bases and J by 2 bases, 8 bases remained unmatched. The germline CDR1 and CDR2 sequences are SEHNR and FQNEAQ (reference sequence). CDR3 residues: CASSLGDSGGHTDTQYF. The CDR3 coding sequence is TGTGCCAGCAGCTTGGGAGATAGCGGGGGGCACACAGATACGCAGTATTTT. Based on the CDR3 plus reference TRBV7-9 and TRBJ2-3, the full variable domain is DTGVSQNPRHKITKRGQNVTFRCDPISEHNRLYWYRQTLGQGPEFLTYFQNEAQLEKSRLLSDRFSAERPKGSFSTLEIQRTEQGDSAMYLCASSLGDSGGHTDTQYFGPGTRLTVL.

The table lists this clonotype with a few counts. J is TRBJ2-2 and V is TRBV6-5, with 7 nucleotides matching TRBD2. The CDR3 runs to 11 residues. Germline V CDR1 and CDR2: MNHEY, SVGAGI. V shed 7 bases, J shed 8 bases, and the junction held 1 base outside the gene matches. The CDR3, as DNA: TGTGCCAGCAAACTAGCGGGGGAGCTGTTTTTT. It translates to CASKLAGELFF.

The V call is TRBV7-2, the J call TRBJ2-1; D remains unclear. Between the trimmed V and J ends, which lost 1 base and 9 bases, there was a span of 7 bases. CDR1 SGHTA and CDR2 FQGNSA come from the germline V gene. The CDR3 runs 12 residues. The CDR3 DNA sequence: TGTGCCAGCAGCTTAGTAGTCATTGAGCAGTTCTTC. As protein: CASSLVVIEQFF.

The rearrangement links TRBV27 to TRBJ2-3, with no clear D. Between the trimmed V and J ends, which lost 3 bases and 1 base, there was a span of 11 bases. The CDR3 spans 15 residues. The V gene's germline CDR1 is MNHEY and CDR2 SMNVEV (reference sequence). The CDR3 loop is CASSFSRMGTDTQYF. The CDR3 bases are TGTGCCAGCAGTTTTTCCCGAATGGGCACAGATACGCAGTATTTT.

This clonotype showed up just a few times. V is TRBV7-4 and J is TRBJ2-2; 14 nucleotides match TRBD2. Trimming took 3 bases from V and 6 from J; bases not matched to a gene: 3. The V gene's germline CDR1 is SGHVT and CDR2 SQSDAQ. The CDR3 sequence is 16 residues long. The CDR3 sequence: CASSLGLAGVAGELFF. CDR3 nucleotide sequence: TGTGCCAGCAGCTTGGGACTAGCGGGAGTCGCCGGGGAGCTGTTTTTT.

V is TRBV24-1 and J is TRBJ2-2, with D uncertain. V lost 0 bases and J lost 2, with 6 bases in between. Germline V gene sequence: CDR1 KGHDR, CDR2 SFDVKD. The CDR3 consists of 15 residues. CDR3 sequence (DNA): TGTGCCACCAGTGATTTGAGGCAAAACACCGGGGAGCTGTTTTTT. Amino acid sequence: CATSDLRQNTGELFF.

V and J are TRBV9 and TRBJ1-5; tentatively, D is TRBD1 (5 bases). The CDR3 extends over 15 amino acids. The germline V gene encodes CDR1 SGDLS and CDR2 YYNGEE. V gave up 2 bases and J gave up 5 bases, with 14 bases separating them. The CDR3 DNA sequence: TGTGCCAGCAGCGTTGGATCTAGGGGAGATCAGCCCCAGCATTTT. The encoded protein is CASSVGSRGDQPQHF.

The chain joins TRBV7-2 to TRBJ2-7; 7 bases fit TRBD2. J gave up 2 bases and V 6 bases, and 4 bases lay outside the gene matches. The CDR3 is 13 residues long. Germline assignment: CDR1 SGHTA and CDR2 FQGNSA. CDR3 sequence: CASSRDYTYEQYF. The CDR3 region has the DNA TGTGCCAGCAGTCGGGACTACACCTACGAGCAGTACTTC.

The rearrangement uses TRBV19 and TRBJ1-5; D is perhaps TRBD1 (6 bases). The germline gives CDR1 LNHDA, CDR2 SQIVND (reference sequence). Trimming left V 6 bases short and J 0 bases short, with 12 bases between. There are 15 residues in the CDR3. The CDR3, as DNA: TGTGCCAGTAGGATACAGGGATATAGCAATCAGCCCCAGCATTTT. Its translation is CASRIQGYSNQPQHF.

This sequence joins TRBV2 and TRBJ1-5; TRBD1 is a possible D gene (5 bases). CDR3 length: 15 amino acids. Trimming took 6 bases from V and 0 from J, leaving 12 bases between them. CDR1 is SNHLY and CDR2 is FYNNEI in the germline V gene. The CDR3 bases are TGTGCCAGCAGCGACGAGACAGATAGCAATCAGCCCCAGCATTTT. It specifies CASSDETDSNQPQHF.

This clonotype has a single count. This chain links TRBV12-3 or TRBV12-4 with TRBJ2-5, with D perhaps being TRBD1 or TRBD2 (6 bases each). V was trimmed by 5 bases and J by 3 bases, leaving 19 bases between them. This CDR3 spans 16 amino acids. The chain's CDR3 is CASSRSGTPGEETQYF. The CDR3 bases are TGTGCCAGCAGTCGATCCGGGACACCGGGGGAAGAGACCCAGTACTTC.

The chain employs TRBV4-1 and TRBJ2-1, with 10 bases identical to TRBD2. Germline assignment: CDR1 MGHRA and CDR2 YSYEKL. This CDR3 region has 16 residues. The trim removed 7 bases at V and 0 bases at J, leaving 6 bases unmatched. The CDR3 DNA follows: TGCGCCAGCACCACTAGCGGGGTTTCCTCCTACAATGAGCAGTTCTTC. This codes for CASTTSGVSSYNEQFF.

This clonotype showed up just a few times. This chain links TRBV15 with TRBJ1-4; 7 bases line up with TRBD1. This CDR3 spans 14 amino acids. V lost 10 bases and J lost 3; bases outside the gene matches: 8. CDR1 is LNHNV, CDR2 YYDKDF, per germline (reference sequence). Here the CDR3 DNA reads TGTGCCAAGACAGGGACAGACGCTAATGAAAAACTGTTTTTT. This encodes CAKTGTDANEKLFF. Looking up the rest from reference TRBV15 and TRBJ1-4 gives the full variable domain: DAMVIQNPRYQVTQFGKPVTLSCSQTLNHNVMYWYQQKSSQAPKLLFHYYDKDFNNEADTPDNFQSRRPNTSFCFLDIRSPGLGDTAMYLCAKTGTDANEKLFFGSGTQLSVL.

The chain uses TRBV19 and TRBJ2-1, with 7 bases that match TRBD1. After removal of 5 bases from V and 6 bases from J, the junction contained 7 bases not matched to a gene. CDR3 length: 14 amino acids. Germline values: CDR1 LNHDA, CDR2 SQIVND (reference sequence). The CDR3 sequence is CASSPRQGPNEQFF. CDR3 nucleotides: TGTGCCAGTAGTCCAAGACAGGGTCCCAATGAGCAGTTCTTC.

This chain uses TRBV7-6 with TRBJ2-3; TRBD2 might be the D (6 bases). From germline, CDR1 is SGHVS and CDR2 FNYEAQ. The CDR3 covers 17 residues. V was clipped by 4 bases and J by 4 bases, with 21 bases between them. CDR3 protein: CASSSLPPFGGADTQYF. In DNA, the CDR3 is TGTGCCAGCAGCTCCCTCCCTCCTTTCGGGGGTGCAGATACGCAGTATTTT.

At least ten counts were recorded for this clonotype. The chain employs TRBV12-3 or TRBV12-4 and TRBJ2-2; unclear D gene. Deletions cut 3 bases from V and 6 bases from J, with 8 bases between. The CDR3 has 13 residues. CDR3 nucleotides: TGTGCCAGCAGTTTTGGTCCCGCCGGGGAGCTGTTTTTT. It is translated as CASSFGPAGELFF.

This clonotype was recorded many times. The V and J genes are TRBV5-1 and TRBJ2-5; weak D call: TRBD2 (6 bases). Germline V gene lookup returns CDR1 SGHRS and CDR2 YFSETQ. The CDR3 is made up of 14 amino acids. V lost 2 bases and J 2 bases, leaving 10 bases between the germline ends. CDR3: CASSFSGSQETQYF. DNA of the CDR3: TGCGCCAGCAGCTTCAGCGGGTCACAAGAGACCCAGTACTTC. The variable domain in full, completed from reference TRBV5-1 and TRBJ2-5, reads KAGVTQTPRYLIKTRGQQVTLSCSPISGHRSVSWYQQTPGQGLQFLFEYFSETQRNKGNFPGRFSGRQFSNSRSEMNVSTLELGDSALYLCASSFSGSQETQYFGPGTRLLVL.

CDR3 protein: CASSGWEEQYF. The CDR3 DNA follows: TGTGCCAGCAGTGGATGGGAAGAGCAGTACTTC. The chain employs TRBV6-1 and TRBJ2-7; D is unresolved. The CDR3 loop spans 11 amino acids. Trimming took 4 bases from V and 7 from J, leaving 8 bases between them. Germline CDR1 reads MNHNS; CDR2 reads SASEGT.

The chain is built from TRBV29-1 and TRBJ2-7; 12 bases line up with TRBD2. CDR1 is SQVTM, CDR2 ANQGSEA, per germline. J gave up 4 bases and V 4 bases, and 5 bases lay outside the gene matches. The CDR3 sequence is 14 residues long. The CDR3 coding sequence is TGCAGCGTTGCGGGGACTAGCGGGCGGTACGAGCAGTACTTC. This codes for CSVAGTSGRYEQYF.

This sequence joins TRBV5-6 and TRBJ2-1, with D possibly being TRBD1 (8 bases). This CDR3 comprises 18 residues. CDR1 is SGHDT and CDR2 is YYEEEE in the germline V gene. Deletions cut 4 bases from V and 8 bases from J, with 28 bases between. The CDR3 region has the DNA TGTGCCAGCAGCCGGGAGGAGGGGAGATGGGGACAGGTGCATGAGCAGTTCTTC. It codes for CASSREEGRWGQVHEQFF. The variable domain in full, with the rest retrieved from reference TRBV5-6 and TRBJ2-1, is DAGVTQSPTHLIKTRGQQVTLRCSPKSGHDTVSWYQQALGQGPQFIFQYYEEEERQRGNFPDRFSGHQFPNYSSELNVNALLLGDSALYLCASSREEGRWGQVHEQFFGPGTRLTVL.

This clonotype has a handful of counts. This chain joins TRBV5-1 and TRBJ1-2; no reliable D call. Germline V gene sequence: CDR1 SGHRS, CDR2 YFSETQ. V was cut by 0 bases and J by 4 bases, with 13 bases left in between. The CDR3 extends over 15 amino acids. In DNA, the CDR3 is TGCGCCAGCAGCTTGGGCCTTACGGCGTTCTATGGCTACACCTTC. It encodes CASSLGLTAFYGYTF. The full variable domain, completed using reference TRBV5-1 and TRBJ1-2, is KAGVTQTPRYLIKTRGQQVTLSCSPISGHRSVSWYQQTPGQGLQFLFEYFSETQRNKGNFPGRFSGRQFSNSRSEMNVSTLELGDSALYLCASSLGLTAFYGYTFGSGTRLTVV.

This clonotype has a count of ten or more. V and J are TRBV15 and TRBJ1-1, with 10 bases fitting TRBD1. The V and J ends lost 1 base and 1 base, in that order; junction bases with no gene match: 12. Per the germline V gene, CDR1 is LNHNV and CDR2 is YYDKDF (reference sequence). The CDR3 sequence is 19 residues long. CDR3 nucleotide sequence: TGTGCCACCAGCAGAGTGGGAATGGGACAGGGGAGGGGGAACACTGAAGCTTTCTTT. This sequence encodes CATSRVGMGQGRGNTEAFF.

V is TRBV20-1 and J is TRBJ2-1, with 10 bases that match TRBD2. Trimming at V came to 3 bases and at J to 10 bases, leaving 18 bases not matched to a gene. Germline V gene data show CDR1 as DFQATT and CDR2 as SNEGSKA (reference sequence). The CDR3 is made up of 17 amino acids. The CDR3 sequence: CSASNPGLARLGGEQFF. In DNA form, the CDR3 reads TGCAGTGCTAGCAACCCGGGACTAGCGAGGCTGGGGGGGGAGCAGTTCTTC.

This sequence joins TRBV20-1 and TRBJ2-5; the D is unclear. Germline loops: CDR1 DFQATT, CDR2 SNEGSKA (reference sequence). The germline V and J ends were trimmed by 2 bases and 4 bases, with 17 bases remaining between them. The CDR3 is 15 amino acids. CDR3 region: CSARRGSDWGETQYF. Here the CDR3 DNA reads TGCAGTGCTAGAAGAGGAAGTGACTGGGGAGAGACCCAGTACTTC.

V is TRBV5-1 and J is TRBJ2-7; D is perhaps TRBD1 or TRBD2 (5 bases each). Per the germline V gene, CDR1 is SGHRS and CDR2 is YFSETQ. The CDR3 is made up of 14 amino acids. V lost 5 bases to trimming and J lost 0 bases, with 12 bases between them. This CDR3 reads CASSGWDRSYEQYF. In DNA, the CDR3 is TGCGCCAGCAGTGGTTGGGACCGCTCCTACGAGCAGTACTTC.